Given below is one TCR beta chain in context. Its antigen remains undetermined. Nothing much larger sits one base from this clone, and base qualities are not available. The data were taken from a study of cytomegalovirus exposure and HLA in healthy donors (dated by TCRdb to 2016 to 2017). The study in broad terms: An earlier analysis of roughly 500 of the donors reported 276 Gb of sequence data and 117 million unique TCR beta sequences obtained from about 180 million T cells. Around 320 gigabases of sequencing data and approximately 93 million unique TCR sequences were included in an early release covering around 600 HLA-typed donors. Among the roughly 400 genotyped donors, around 81% belonged to the genetic ancestry cluster associated with self-reported Caucasian donors. The study was designed to test whether signatures of past pathogen exposure could be identified by cataloging public T cell receptors. The T cell repertoires of under 700 subjects were profiled by immunosequencing and related to cytomegalovirus serostatus. In addition to the first cohort of around 670 subjects, a separate validation cohort of approximately 130 different subjects was used. The study combined high-throughput TCR immunosequencing, statistical association of individual TCRs with disease status, and machine learning to predict cytomegalovirus infection status. To study patterns of TCR occurrence, a later analysis re-analyzed previously published TCR beta repertoires from 600 to 750 donors and added high-resolution HLA genotyping. Rather than using new phenotypic data, the later analysis identified candidate immune exposures from TCR beta sequences and from how often those sequences occurred across donors. An earlier analysis of around 580 of the donors used high-throughput TCR beta sequencing to judge whether each TCR beta V gene segment behaved as functional or pseudogenic. Donor age, sex, ethnicity and CMV serostatus were compiled alongside the repertoire data. In a later genetic analysis, genome-wide SNP genotypes for about 55% of the roughly 700 donors were used, and that subset was treated as a discovery cohort. Every repertoire in the discovery cohort had been generated on one and the same sequencing platform. HLA typing covered class I and class II loci at four-digit resolution. The number of typed donors differed by locus: about 620-640 for A, B, C, DRB1 and DQB1; 522 for DQA1; 606 for DPA1; and roughly 470 for DPB1. Four to six DR-DQ haplotypes were handled as single units for association and clustering, since linkage in the cohort was strong. Among around 400 genotyped donors of the cohort, an average of roughly 230,000 unique TCR beta nucleotide sequences was sequenced per donor, of which approximately 18% were non-productive.

Libraries were constructed by the immunoSEQ multiplex PCR assay. For the multiplex PCR, a mixture combining 60 forward primers for TCR Vbeta segments and 13 reverse primers for TCR Jbeta segments was used. A multiplex PCR assay on genomic DNA amplified the CDR3 region of rearranged TCR beta genes. The Illumina HiSeq System was used to sequence the amplified TCR beta libraries as 87-base-pair reads. Per the original workflow: A later analysis counted about 76 million unique TCR beta chains across the 690 or so repertoires, and around 12 million of these chains were shared by at least two donors. Raw reads were error-corrected and collapsed into unique sequences with a nearest-neighbor algorithm that merged closely related sequences to remove PCR and sequencing errors. V, D and J gene segments were assigned by aligning CDR3 sequences to IMGT reference sequences. For a sequence to be retained, a match of at least six nucleotides was required to both a V gene segment and a J gene segment. A rearrangement was called productive if the CDR3 had no stop codons and remained in frame with V and J, and every other rearrangement was called non-productive. CDR3 was defined according to IMGT convention as the region running from the second conserved V-encoded cysteine to the conserved J-encoded phenylalanine. The earlier analysis of a few hundred of the donors excluded sequences that lacked an unambiguous match to a single V gene segment. In an earlier analysis of approximately 590 of the donors, a V segment was called functional when productive rearrangements were above 56.7%, and segregating when the standard deviation between donors exceeded 5%. A statistical classification framework was developed to diagnose cytomegalovirus status using the catalog of TCR beta chain sequences. In a later analysis, V and J genes were assigned by comparing TCR nucleotide sequences against IMGT/GENE-DB human TR gene sequences. The TCRdist pipeline was used in a later analysis to assign CDR3 sequences and most-parsimonious VDJ recombination scenarios. In a later analysis, each TCR beta chain was defined by its CDR3 amino acid sequence together with its V-gene family, and reads without a unique V-gene family were excluded. As a way to deal with suspected cross-contamination and a sequencing artifact, a later analysis dropped roughly 600 nucleotide sequences that were highly shared and had low generation probability. In a later analysis, a clonal expansion index for each public chain was calculated from normalized within-repertoire ranks of inferred template counts. In a later analysis, generation probabilities were computed with a VDJ recombination model fitted to out-of-frame rearrangements, and the resulting probabilities were checked against IGoR. In a later analysis, TCR-TCR, TCR-HLA and TCR-CMV co-occurrence was scored with hypergeometric tests, and a repertoire-size bias correction was applied to TCR pairs. A later analysis estimated false discovery rates by permuting HLA or CMV assignments 20 times. In a later analysis, co-occurring TCRs were grouped using DBSCAN, with TCRdist sequence similarity added in when clustering inside HLA-allele-positive subsets. For co-occurrence clustering, repertoires with fewer than 30,000 or more than 120,000 public chains were excluded, along with a handful of repertoires with anomalous nucleotide sharing. The source is immuneACCESS, and TCRdb retained only in-frame sequences with V and J called. Part of the clones is not carried over; for the studies checked, unresolved V genes explain less than half of this, and the remainder is unexplained. Clonal size and the V and J genes are those of that table, whereas D and trimming came from the DNA. This sample gives roughly 120,000 clones in total; around 77% of them show up just once. The top ten clonotypes cover roughly 13% of the sample.

Results the study describes overall, beyond this receptor: In this cohort, only TCR beta chains were sequenced, and detectable features were limited by the absence of alpha or paired-chain data. Cytomegalovirus status was reported to be diagnosed by the classifier with high specificity and sensitivity in both the original and validation cohorts. The authors suggested that the approach could potentially be generalized to other disease states and immunological phenotypes. Because the 87-base-pair reads could not distinguish some IMGT-functional V segments, including TRBV6-2 and TRBV6-3, those segments were excluded. A few of the identified cytomegalovirus-associated TCR beta chains were confirmed in vitro to be specific for cytomegalovirus antigens. In an earlier analysis of 587 of the donors, most TCR beta V segments were observed in productive rearrangements about 90% or about 30% of the time, broadly matching IMGT annotations. At a false discovery rate of 0.05, a later analysis linked 15,000 to 20,000 TCR beta sequences to specific HLA alleles. A cluster of highly shared sequence variants was judged likely to represent a technical artifact of the sequencing pipeline. Linkage disequilibrium might explain the correlated functional status among segregating V segments, but an unknown experimental factor could not be excluded. In a later analysis, HLA-associated TCR beta chains were found to be more clonally expanded and to have lower generation probabilities than equally common non-associated chains. HLA typing was unavailable for some donors at each locus, so association tests used only the typed subset. In a later analysis, most CMV-associated TCR beta chains were found to appear HLA-restricted, with HLA associations seemingly driven largely by CMV exposure. The presence/absence analyses assumed that sequencing depth was roughly uniform across donors, and that assumption may not be true. The study listed 170 or so TCR beta chains as associated with cytomegalovirus. Because counts were too low, some 17 rarely observed V segments, including chromosome 9 orphons, were left out of the earlier analysis of a few hundred of the donors. Immune exposure information for the cohort was limited to CMV serostatus. A further reported finding was that TCR beta sequences accurately predicted the HLA-A and HLA-B alleles for most subjects in the first cohort. V-gene and J-gene trimming of TCR beta chains was associated with a missense DCLRE1C variant in a later genetic analysis, and the association was replicated in an independent cohort. Most TCR sequences were observed very rarely across donors, whereas some public TCRs were present in many individuals. According to a later analysis, TCR association rates differed among HLA loci, with DRB1 alleles showing the most associated TCRs and HLA-C alleles showing the fewest. When HLA alleles, especially DR and DQ, strongly co-occurred, attributing TCR associations to individual alleles was difficult. Compared with the approximately 670-donor mean, donors in an Asian-associated ancestry cluster had fewer N-insertions in productive TCRs, according to a later genetic analysis. Several of the top co-occurrence clusters appeared to be linked to parvovirus B19, influenza, CMV and Epstein-Barr virus, according to a later analysis.

The cohort comprised 710 or so healthy bone marrow donors. Cohort members were all nominally healthy when sampled, although unrecorded immune exposures were likely present. The donor was CMV seropositive and was included in the group of approximately 310 seropositive cohort members. A peripheral blood sample was collected from each donor, and TCR beta sequencing was performed on peripheral blood mononuclear cells. The Qiagen DNeasy Blood Extraction Kit was used to extract genomic DNA from the blood cell samples. The CDR3 goes from the cysteine to the phenylalanine over 13 residues. Only the CDR3 region is kept as DNA, spanning 39 bases read in frame from base 1. CDR1 and CDR2 (MNHNS, SASEGT) derive from the germline V gene. V and J lose 9 bases and 2 bases, and a span of 13 bases separates them.

Input material: PBMCs. This clonotype was sampled from a woman aged 35 to 49 in good health and CMV-seropositive. This receptor chain uses TRBV6-1 and TRBJ1-1; TRBD1 could be the D gene, as 5 bases match. The CDR3 region reads CASGALSNTEAFF. At the DNA level, the sequence is TGTGCCAGTGGGGCTCTTAGTAACACTGAAGCTTTCTTT.